These T cell receptor beta chains were read from a single sample in a study of blood T cell repertoires in COVID-19. Sequencing was performed with immunoSEQ multiplex PCR; in TCRdb, only in-frame clones are kept and a portion is missing. The sample includes 300,000 or so clones, around 92% seen only once; the top ten take under 8%. The sample comprised peripheral blood. The source is a man between 18 and 29 years old who had recovered from COVID-19. CDR3s include the opening cysteine and the closing phenylalanine or tryptophan. A D gene is named only where the DNA matches it firmly. Some rows mark clone size as missing; the rest say once, few, many or name a class of expanded clone.

>TRBJ2-1|NA|NA|TRBV6-1
TGTGCCAGCAGTGAACTTGGCTATGAGCAGTTCTTC
CASSELGYEQFF
>TRBJ1-2|NA|TRBD1|TRBV6-2/TRBV6-3
TGTGCCAGCAGTTACATAGGGGGCTCCTATGGCTACACCTTC
CASSYIGGSYGYTF
>TRBJ2-2|NA|TRBD2|TRBV24-1
TGTGCCACCAGTGATCGGAGCGGGGCGAACACCGGGGAGCTGTTTTTT
CATSDRSGANTGELFF
>TRBJ2-5|NA|TRBD2|TRBV19
TGTGCCAGTAGTATTCCCGGGACTAGCGGAGGGAGGGAGACCCAGTACTTC
CASSIPGTSGGRETQYF
>TRBJ2-5|NA|NA|TRBV6-5
TGTGCCAGCAGTTACTTCCGGCTAGCGGAGACCCAGTACTTC
CASSYFRLAETQYF
>TRBJ2-7|NA|TRBD2|TRBV11-3
TGTGCCAGCAGCTTCAGCGGGAGTAGCGAGCAGTACTTC
CASSFSGSSEQYF
>TRBJ2-3|NA|TRBD2|TRBV13
TGTGCCAGCAGTGAAAGCGGGAGAGGCACAGATACGCAGTATTTT
CASSESGRGTDTQYF
>TRBJ2-7|NA|TRBD1|TRBV19
TGTGCCAGTAGTATAATGAGGGGGCAACAATACGAGCAGTACTTC
CASSIMRGQQYEQYF
>TRBJ1-1|NA|NA|TRBV7-3
TGTGCCAGCAGCTCTCTCAGGACAGATTCGAACACTGAAGCTTTCTTT
CASSSLRTDSNTEAFF
>TRBJ2-2|NA|NA|TRBV9
TGTGCCAGCAGCACAGGGGGAGGGCCTGGCACCGGGGAGCTGTTTTTT
CASSTGGGPGTGELFF
>TRBJ2-2|NA|NA|TRBV24-1
TGTGCCACCCCCCGCAGGGGAGAGACCGGGGAGCTGTTTTTT
CATPRRGETGELFF
>TRBJ1-2|NA|NA|TRBV9
TGTGCCAGCAGCGGTTCTTCCAACTATGGCTACACCTTC
CASSGSSNYGYTF
>TRBJ1-1|NA|NA|TRBV5-6
TGTGCCAGCAGCTTTACTGGAGAGAACACTGAAGCTTTCTTT
CASSFTGENTEAFF
>TRBJ2-7|NA|NA|TRBV29-1
TGCAGCGTTGGTAGGGACACCGATTCCTACGAGCAGTACTTC
CSVGRDTDSYEQYF
>TRBJ1-5|few|NA|TRBV7-2
TGTGCCAGCAGCTTAGAGGCGGGGAACAATCAGCCCCAGCATTTT
CASSLEAGNNQPQHF
>TRBJ2-5|NA|TRBD2|TRBV20-1
TGCAGTGCTAGTGCAACTAGCGGGAGACTTAATCCTGGGTCCCAGTACTTC
CSASATSGRLNPGSQYF
>TRBJ1-3|NA|NA|TRBV6-5
TGTGCCAGCAGTTATTCTTGGGCTCCCGGAAACACCATATATTTT
CASSYSWAPGNTIYF
>TRBJ2-1|NA|TRBD2|TRBV4-1
TGCGCCAGCAGCCCTACTGAATTGACTAGCGGGCAGTTCTTC
CASSPTELTSGQFF
>TRBJ1-4|NA|TRBD1|TRBV24-1
TGTGCCACCGGGACAGGGAATGAAAAACTGTTTTTT
CATGTGNEKLFF
>TRBJ1-1|NA|TRBD1|TRBV10-3
TGTGCCATCAGTTTTCGGACAGGGAAAGATACTGAAGCTTTCTTT
CAISFRTGKDTEAFF
>TRBJ2-2|NA|NA|TRBV4-1
TGCGCCAGCAGCCATAACTACAACACCGGGGAGCTGTTTTTT
CASSHNYNTGELFF
>TRBJ2-5|NA|TRBD2|TRBV7-3
TGTGCCAGCAGCTTAATGCCTAGCGGGCGAGAGACCCAGTACTTC
CASSLMPSGRETQYF
>TRBJ2-5|NA|NA|TRBV4-1
TGCGCCAGCAGCCAACCCACAGAGATTACAGAGACCCAGTACTTC
CASSQPTEITETQYF
>TRBJ1-1|NA|TRBD1|TRBV5-1
TGCGCCAGCAGCTTAGGACAGGGAGGCACTGAAGCTTTCTTT
CASSLGQGGTEAFF
>TRBJ1-1|NA|NA|TRBV7-3
TGTGCCAGCAGCTCCGACAGGAACACTGAAGCTTTCTTT
CASSSDRNTEAFF
>TRBJ2-2|NA|NA|TRBV29-1
TGCAGCGTTGAACTCCGGCCGAGGACCGGGGAGCTGTTTTTT
CSVELRPRTGELFF
>TRBJ2-1|NA|TRBD2|TRBV27
TGTGCCAGCAGTTTATGGGCCGGGACTAGCACGAAGGGTGAGCAGTTCTTC
CASSLWAGTSTKGEQFF
>TRBJ2-1|NA|NA|TRBV6-2/TRBV6-3
TGTGCCAGCAGTCCCCAGCACGCTAGCTCCTACAATGAGCAGTTCTTC
CASSPQHASSYNEQFF
>TRBJ1-2|once|NA|TRBV11-2
TGTGCCAGCGTCGAGGGTTTCGGTGGCTACACCTTC
CASVEGFGGYTF
>TRBJ2-7|NA|TRBD1|TRBV5-6
TGTGCCAGCAGCCCTCGACAGGGGACTTTTGGATTGTACGAGCAGTACTTC
CASSPRQGTFGLYEQYF
>TRBJ2-1|NA|NA|TRBV3-1/TRBV3-2
TGTGCCAGCAGCCAAGCCAGGGTGACCTACAATGAGCAGTTCTTC
CASSQARVTYNEQFF
>TRBJ1-5|NA|TRBD1|TRBV6-2/TRBV6-3
TGTGCCAGCAGTCGGACAGGTAGCAATCAGCCCCAGCATTTT
CASSRTGSNQPQHF
>TRBJ1-6|NA|TRBD1|TRBV5-1
TGCGCCAGCAGCTCTCGGACAGGGGACAATTCACCCCTCCACTTT
CASSSRTGDNSPLHF
>TRBJ2-7|NA|NA|TRBV2
TGTGCCAGCAGTGTAGGCGGGGCAGAGCAGTACTTC
CASSVGGAEQYF
>TRBJ1-6|NA|NA|TRBV6-2/TRBV6-3
TGTGCCAGCAGTTGGTCCAGGTCCGGCTCACCCCTCCACTTT
CASSWSRSGSPLHF
>TRBJ2-7|NA|TRBD1|TRBV7-2
TGTGCCAGCAGCCGGGACAGGGGGGCCTACGAGCAGTACTTC
CASSRDRGAYEQYF
>TRBJ2-7|NA|TRBD2|TRBV5-6
TGTGCCAGCAGCCCGACTAGCGGGAGGGCCGAGCAGTACTTC
CASSPTSGRAEQYF
>TRBJ2-3|once|TRBD2|TRBV4-2
TGTGCCAGCAGCCCGACTAGCGGGGTAGCAGATACGCAGTATTTT
CASSPTSGVADTQYF
>TRBJ2-1|NA|NA|TRBV7-8
TGTGCCAGCAGCTTAGAGCAACCGGGACTCTTTTACAATGAGCAGTTCTTC
CASSLEQPGLFYNEQFF
>TRBJ1-1|NA|NA|TRBV3-1/TRBV3-2
TGTGCCAGCAGCCAAGTAGAGGGCACTGAAGCTTTCTTT
CASSQVEGTEAFF
>TRBJ2-5|once|TRBD2|TRBV2
TGTGCCAGCAAGGGTAGCGGGAGCACAGAGACCCAGTACTTC
CASKGSGSTETQYF
>TRBJ2-1|once|NA|TRBV7-8
TGTGCCAGCAGCTCGTTAGGCCAGACAGGTGGATGGCAGTTCTTC
CASSSLGQTGGWQFF
>TRBJ2-5|NA|NA|TRBV5-4
TGTGCCAGCAGCGGGGACTCCTTCCAAGAGACCCAGTACTTC
CASSGDSFQETQYF
>TRBJ2-1|NA|NA|TRBV7-8
TGTGCCAGCAGCTTGACAGGCTACAATGAGCAGTTCTTC
CASSLTGYNEQFF
>TRBJ2-1|NA|NA|TRBV19
TGTGCCAGTAGTATAACCGGGACATTATACAATGAGCAGTTCTTC
CASSITGTLYNEQFF
>TRBJ2-7|NA|NA|TRBV20-1
TGCAGTGCTAGGAGCGGGCACGAGCAGTACTTC
CSARSGHEQYF
>TRBJ1-1|NA|NA|TRBV13
TGTGCCAGCAGCTTAGGAGGGGCTGAAGCTTTCTTT
CASSLGGAEAFF
>TRBJ2-7|NA|TRBD2|TRBV11-2
TGTGCCAGCAGCTCCATCACCCGCGGACTAGCGGGAATCTCCTACGAGCAGTACTTC
CASSSITRGLAGISYEQYF
>TRBJ2-3|once|NA|TRBV4-2
TGTGCCAGCAGCCAAGGGACTGGGGAAGATACGCAGTATTTT
CASSQGTGEDTQYF
>TRBJ2-7|once|TRBD1|TRBV27
TGTGCCAGCAGGGGGACAGGAGCCTACGAGCAGTACTTC
CASRGTGAYEQYF
>TRBJ1-2|NA|NA|TRBV5-4
TGTGCCAGCAGCTTCGATCATACCCAGGGCTATGGCTACACCTTC
CASSFDHTQGYGYTF
>TRBJ2-1|NA|TRBD2|TRBV15
TGTGCCACCAGCAGAGATCCAGGTACTAGCGCTCACTCCTACAATGAGCAGTTCTTC
CATSRDPGTSAHSYNEQFF
>TRBJ2-7|NA|NA|TRBV7-2
TGTGCCAGCAGCTTAGCTCTTTCATCTCTGGGCAGGTACTTC
CASSLALSSLGRYF
>TRBJ2-7|NA|NA|TRBV5-1
TGCGCCAGCAGCTTGGCCGGACAGTTGGCCTACGAGCAGTACTTC
CASSLAGQLAYEQYF
>TRBJ1-5|NA|NA|TRBV19
TGTGCCAGTACTCCCGGGAGGGGCTGGAGCAATCAGCCCCAGCATTTT
CASTPGRGWSNQPQHF
>TRBJ2-7|NA|NA|TRBV3-1/TRBV3-2
TGTGCCAGCAGCCCGGACAGCTCCTACGAGCAGTACTTC
CASSPDSSYEQYF
>TRBJ1-1|NA|TRBD1|TRBV12-3/TRBV12-4
TGTGCCAGCAGCCAGGGGGGAGGTACTGAAGCTTTCTTT
CASSQGGGTEAFF
>TRBJ2-1|once|NA|TRBV12-3/TRBV12-4
TGTGCCAGCAGTCTGAATAGAGATGAGCAGTTCTTC
CASSLNRDEQFF